This T cell receptor beta chain came from a study of OX40 agonist ivuxolimab in advanced cancers. The V end was cut by 5 bases, the J end by 0 bases, with 15 bases between. Germline V lookup: CDR1 SGHAT, CDR2 FQNNGV. The CDR3 consists of 16 residues. TCRdb's table, derived via immunoSEQ multiplex PCR, lists solely in-frame clones and lacks some. The table includes approximately 58,000 clones, around 93% detected once. This clone has just a few counts. Material: CD4+ or CD8+ T cells sorted from blood, obtained in a trial of the OX40 agonist ivuxolimab. The chain employs TRBV11-2 and TRBJ2-3; perhaps TRBD2 as D (6 bases). The sequence came from an adult with an advanced solid tumor such as melanoma, head and neck, liver or kidney cancer. The CDR3 DNA is TGTGCCAGCAGCCCCCGGGCCCGGGGGAGCACAGATACGCAGTATTTT. It codes for CASSPRARGSTDTQYF.